Below, one T cell receptor (beta chain) is given with its context. The record originates from a study of OX40 agonist ivuxolimab in advanced cancers. Repertoires were generated with immunoSEQ multiplex PCR, while TCRdb's copy carries only in-frame clones and drops some. This table holds 95,000 or so clones, under 85% found once. Trimming removed 3 bases at V and 4 bases at J, with 7 bases between. The germline V gene encodes CDR1 SGDLS and CDR2 YYNGEE. The CDR3 covers 13 residues. This material consisted of CD4+ or CD8+ T cells sorted from blood, taken in a trial of the OX40 agonist ivuxolimab. The receptor was isolated from an adult with an advanced solid tumor such as melanoma, head and neck, liver or kidney cancer. The gene calls are TRBV9 and TRBJ2-2, with D unclear. The CDR3 coding sequence is TGTGCCAGCAGCGCACAAGTCACCGGGGAGCTGTTTTTT. Residues: CASSAQVTGELFF.